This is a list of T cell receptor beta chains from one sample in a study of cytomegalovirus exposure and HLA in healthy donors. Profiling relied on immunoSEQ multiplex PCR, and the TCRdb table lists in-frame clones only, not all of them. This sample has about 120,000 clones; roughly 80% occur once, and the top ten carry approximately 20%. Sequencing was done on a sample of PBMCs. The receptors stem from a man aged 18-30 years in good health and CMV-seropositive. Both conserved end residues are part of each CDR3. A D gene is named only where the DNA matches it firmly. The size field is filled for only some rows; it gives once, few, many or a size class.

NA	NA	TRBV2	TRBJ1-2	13	CASSPSEGYGYTF	TGTGCCAGCAGCCCATCGGAGGGCTATGGCTACACCTTC
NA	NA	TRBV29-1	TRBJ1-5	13	CSVVGDGNQPQHF	TGCAGCGTTGTAGGGGATGGCAATCAGCCCCAGCATTTT
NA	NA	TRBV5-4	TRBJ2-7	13	CASGRGALSEQYF	TGTGCCAGCGGACGGGGGGCCCTGTCCGAGCAGTACTTC
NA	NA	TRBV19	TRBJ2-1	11	CARGGCNQQFF	TGTGCCAGGGGGGGTTGTAATCAGCAGTTCTTC
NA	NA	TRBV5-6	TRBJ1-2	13	CASSFGSGDGYTF	TGTGCCAGCAGCTTTGGGTCAGGGGATGGCTACACCTTC
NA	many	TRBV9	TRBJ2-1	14	CASNEWGGNNEQFF	TGTGCCAGCAATGAGTGGGGGGGCAACAATGAGCAGTTCTTC
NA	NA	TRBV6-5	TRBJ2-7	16	CASSYSRQGGTYEQYF	TGTGCCAGCAGTTACTCCCGGCAGGGCGGAACCTACGAGCAGTACTTC
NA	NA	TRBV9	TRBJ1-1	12	CASSPWGGEAFF	TGTGCCAGCAGCCCCTGGGGGGGTGAAGCTTTCTTT
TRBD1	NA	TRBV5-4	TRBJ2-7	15	CASSLGGTGYTEQYF	TGTGCCAGCAGCTTGGGGGGGACAGGTTATACCGAGCAGTACTTC
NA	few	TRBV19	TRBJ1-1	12	CASSTRDAEAFF	TGTGCCAGTAGTACCAGGGATGCTGAAGCTTTCTTT
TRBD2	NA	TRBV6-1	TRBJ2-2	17	CASSEILSGGSTGELFF	TGTGCCAGCAGTGAAATCCTGAGCGGGGGGAGCACCGGGGAGCTGTTTTTT
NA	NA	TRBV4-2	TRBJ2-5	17	CASSQEEGMEGGETQYF	TGTGCCAGCAGCCAAGAAGAAGGGATGGAGGGGGGGGAGACCCAGTACTTC
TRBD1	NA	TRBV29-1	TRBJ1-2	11	CSVRQGPGYTF	TGCAGCGTTCGACAGGGCCCTGGCTACACCTTC
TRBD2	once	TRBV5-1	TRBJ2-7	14	CASSLLAGDIKQYF	TGCGCCAGCAGCTTACTAGCGGGGGACATCAAGCAGTACTTC
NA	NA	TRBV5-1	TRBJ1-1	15	CASSLEQTGTTEAFF	TGCGCCAGCAGCTTGGAACAAACAGGGACCACTGAAGCTTTCTTT
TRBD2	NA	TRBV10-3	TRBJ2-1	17	CAIRTISGGALGNEQFF	TGTGCCATCAGGACTATCAGCGGGGGGGCGCTGGGGAATGAGCAGTTCTTC
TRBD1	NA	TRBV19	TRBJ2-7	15	CASSNQGQGVYEQYF	TGTGCCAGTAGTAACCAGGGACAGGGGGTCTACGAGCAGTACTTC
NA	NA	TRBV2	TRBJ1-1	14	CASSEDISNTEAFF	TGTGCCAGCAGTGAGGACATATCTAACACTGAAGCTTTCTTT
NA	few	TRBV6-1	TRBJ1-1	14	CASSPSGWNTEAFF	TGTGCCAGCAGCCCCTCAGGCTGGAACACTGAAGCTTTCTTT
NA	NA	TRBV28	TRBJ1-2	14	CASSWVEESRGYTF	TGTGCCAGCAGTTGGGTCGAGGAGTCACGTGGCTACACCTTC
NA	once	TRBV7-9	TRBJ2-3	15	CASSPMATITDTQYF	TGTGCCAGCAGCCCCATGGCCACTATTACAGATACGCAGTATTTT
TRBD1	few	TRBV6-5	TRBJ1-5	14	CASSYSTGGQPQHF	TGTGCCAGCAGTTACTCGACAGGGGGTCAGCCCCAGCATTTT
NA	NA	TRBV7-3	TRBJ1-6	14	CASSLGLTGSPLHF	TGTGCCAGCAGCTTAGGATTGACCGGGTCACCCCTCCACTTT
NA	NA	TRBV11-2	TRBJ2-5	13	CASSLTGWEAQYF	TGTGCCAGCAGCTTAACAGGTTGGGAGGCCCAGTACTTC
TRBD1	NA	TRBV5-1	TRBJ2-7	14	CASSFGQGVDEQYF	TGCGCCAGCAGCTTCGGACAGGGCGTCGACGAGCAGTACTTC
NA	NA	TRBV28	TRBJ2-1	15	CASSLTRLSYNEQFF	TGTGCCAGCAGTTTAACCCGATTGAGCTACAATGAGCAGTTCTTC
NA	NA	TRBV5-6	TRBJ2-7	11	CASTRSGEQYF	TGTGCCAGCACCCGCAGTGGCGAGCAGTACTTC
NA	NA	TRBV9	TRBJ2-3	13	CASSVRGTDTQYF	TGTGCCAGCAGCGTCCGAGGCACAGATACGCAGTATTTT
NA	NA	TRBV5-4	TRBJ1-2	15	CASSLVGVIAYGYTF	TGTGCCAGCAGCTTGGTAGGGGTTATCGCCTATGGCTACACCTTC
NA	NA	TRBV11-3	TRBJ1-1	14	CASSRRGPNTEAFF	TGTGCCAGCAGCCGCAGGGGACCGAACACTGAAGCTTTCTTT
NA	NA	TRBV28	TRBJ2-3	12	CASSLRGDTQYF	TGTGCCAGCAGTTTGAGGGGGGATACGCAGTATTTT
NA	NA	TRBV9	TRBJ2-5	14	CASSVASLGETQYF	TGTGCCAGCAGCGTAGCGTCACTAGGAGAGACCCAGTACTTC
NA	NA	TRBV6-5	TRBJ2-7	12	CASSRTPYEQYF	TGTGCCAGCAGTCGGACACCCTACGAGCAGTACTTC
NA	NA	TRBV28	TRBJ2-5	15	CASSAAQGLQETQYF	TGTGCCAGCAGTGCCGCCCAGGGCTTACAAGAGACCCAGTACTTC
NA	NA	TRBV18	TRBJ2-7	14	CASSLQGTTGEQYF	TGTGCCAGCTCACTGCAGGGGACCACGGGGGAGCAGTACTTC
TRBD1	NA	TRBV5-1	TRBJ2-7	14	CASSLMGQTYEQYF	TGCGCCAGCAGCTTGATGGGACAGACCTACGAGCAGTACTTC
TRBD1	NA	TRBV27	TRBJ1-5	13	CASSVDRNQPQHF	TGTGCCAGCAGTGTGGACAGGAATCAGCCCCAGCATTTT
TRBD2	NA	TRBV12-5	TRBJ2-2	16	CASGSLAGGYTGELFF	TGTGCTAGTGGGAGTCTAGCGGGGGGGTACACCGGGGAGCTGTTTTTT
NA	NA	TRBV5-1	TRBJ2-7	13	CASSSGVSYEQYF	TGCGCCAGCAGCTCCGGGGTATCCTACGAGCAGTACTTC
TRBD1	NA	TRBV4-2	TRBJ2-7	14	CASSQPTGAYEQYF	TGTGCCAGCAGCCAACCAACAGGGGCCTACGAGCAGTACTTC
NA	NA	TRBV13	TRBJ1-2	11	CATPGGYGYTF	TGTGCAACCCCGGGGGGCTACGGCTACACCTTC
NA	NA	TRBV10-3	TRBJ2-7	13	CAIRNLGVYEQYF	TGTGCCATCAGAAATTTGGGAGTTTACGAGCAGTACTTC
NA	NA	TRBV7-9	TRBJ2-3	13	CASSSISTDTQYF	TGTGCCAGCAGCTCCATTTCCACAGATACGCAGTATTTT
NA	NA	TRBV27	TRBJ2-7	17	CASSLSGSGLGHKEQYF	TGTGCCAGCAGTTTATCGGGGTCGGGACTGGGCCATAAGGAGCAGTACTTC
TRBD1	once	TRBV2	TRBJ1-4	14	CASSVDRGSEKLFF	TGTGCCAGCAGTGTCGACAGGGGAAGCGAAAAACTGTTTTTT
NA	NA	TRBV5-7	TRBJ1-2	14	CASSLDPGSYGYTF	TGTGCCAGCAGCTTGGATCCAGGTTCCTATGGCTACACCTTC
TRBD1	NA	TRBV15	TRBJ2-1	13	CATNGDRYNEQFF	TGTGCCACCAATGGGGACAGATACAATGAGCAGTTCTTC
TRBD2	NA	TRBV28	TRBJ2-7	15	CASSLQRGGPYEQYF	TGTGCCAGCAGCCTCCAGCGGGGGGGTCCCTACGAGCAGTACTTC
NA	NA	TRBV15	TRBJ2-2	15	CATSTTGTQTGELFF	TGTGCCACCAGCACCACCGGGACACAAACCGGGGAGCTGTTTTTT
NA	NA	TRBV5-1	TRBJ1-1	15	CASSLSQGKDTEAFF	TGCGCCAGCAGCTTGTCACAGGGCAAGGACACTGAAGCTTTCTTT
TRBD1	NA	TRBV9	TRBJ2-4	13	CASSAGQGNIQYF	TGTGCCAGCAGCGCTGGACAGGGAAACATTCAGTACTTC
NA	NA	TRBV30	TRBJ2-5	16	CAWSVGRDTTPGTQYF	TGTGCCTGGAGTGTAGGCCGGGACACCACTCCGGGGACCCAGTACTTC